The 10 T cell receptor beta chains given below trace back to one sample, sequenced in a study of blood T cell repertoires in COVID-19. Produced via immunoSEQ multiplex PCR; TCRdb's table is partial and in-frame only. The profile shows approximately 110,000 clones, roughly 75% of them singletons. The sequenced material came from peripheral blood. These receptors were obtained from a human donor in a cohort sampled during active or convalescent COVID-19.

The CDR3: CASSSGFSYNEQFF. CDR3 DNA sequence: TGTGCCAGCAGTAGCGGTTTCTCCTACAATGAGCAGTTCTTC. This rearrangement joins TRBV7-3 to TRBJ2-1; TRBD2 is a possible D gene (6 bases). Germline CDR1 and CDR2: SGHTA and FQGTGA. Trimming removed 6 bases at V and 0 bases at J, with 9 bases between. This CDR3 is built from 14 residues.

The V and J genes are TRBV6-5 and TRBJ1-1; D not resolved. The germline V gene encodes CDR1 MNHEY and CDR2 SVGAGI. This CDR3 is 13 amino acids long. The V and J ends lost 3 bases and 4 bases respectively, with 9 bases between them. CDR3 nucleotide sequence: TGTGCCAGCAGTTATCCCCAGGCCACTGAAGCTTTCTTT. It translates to CASSYPQATEAFF.

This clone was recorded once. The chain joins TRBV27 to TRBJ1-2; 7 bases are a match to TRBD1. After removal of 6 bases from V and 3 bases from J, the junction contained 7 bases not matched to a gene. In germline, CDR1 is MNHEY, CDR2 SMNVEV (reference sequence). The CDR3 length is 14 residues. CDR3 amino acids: CASRADRVDYGYTF. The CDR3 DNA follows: TGTGCCAGCAGGGCCGACAGGGTAGACTATGGCTACACCTTC.

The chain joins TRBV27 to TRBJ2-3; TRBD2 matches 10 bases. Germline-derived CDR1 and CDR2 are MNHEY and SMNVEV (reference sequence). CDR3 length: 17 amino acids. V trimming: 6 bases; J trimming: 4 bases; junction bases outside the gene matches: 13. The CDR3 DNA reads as TGTGCCAGCAGCCGGTCTAGCGGGAGTTTGGGCGCAGATACGCAGTATTTT. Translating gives CASSRSSGSLGADTQYF.

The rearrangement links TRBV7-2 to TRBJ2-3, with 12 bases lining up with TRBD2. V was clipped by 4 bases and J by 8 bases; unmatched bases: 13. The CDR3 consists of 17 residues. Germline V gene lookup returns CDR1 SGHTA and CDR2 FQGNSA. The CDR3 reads CASSSSGLAGGLGTQYF. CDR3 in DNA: TGTGCCAGCAGCTCCTCCGGCCTAGCGGGGGGGTTGGGTACGCAGTATTTT. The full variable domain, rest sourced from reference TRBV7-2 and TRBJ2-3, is GAGVSQSPSNKVTEKGKDVELRCDPISGHTALYWYRQSLGQGLEFLIYFQGNSAPDKSGLPSDRFSAERTGGSVSTLTIQRTQQEDSAVYLCASSSSGLAGGLGTQYFGPGTRLTVL.

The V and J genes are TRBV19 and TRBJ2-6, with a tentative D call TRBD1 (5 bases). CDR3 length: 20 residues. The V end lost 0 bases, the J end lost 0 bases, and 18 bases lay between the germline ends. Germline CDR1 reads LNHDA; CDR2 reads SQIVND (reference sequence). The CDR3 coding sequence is TGTGCCAGTAGTATAGAGCGTTTGGGGCCTATGAGCTCTGGGGCCAACGTCCTGACTTTC. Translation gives CASSIERLGPMSSGANVLTF.

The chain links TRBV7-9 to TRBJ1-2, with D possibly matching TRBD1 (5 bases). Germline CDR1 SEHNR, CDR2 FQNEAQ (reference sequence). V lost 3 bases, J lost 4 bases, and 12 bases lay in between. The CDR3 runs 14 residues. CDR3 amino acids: CASSLGGAGYGYTF. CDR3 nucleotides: TGTGCCAGCAGCTTGGGAGGGGCTGGCTATGGCTACACCTTC. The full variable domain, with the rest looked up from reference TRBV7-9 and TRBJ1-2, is DTGVSQNPRHKITKRGQNVTFRCDPISEHNRLYWYRQTLGQGPEFLTYFQNEAQLEKSRLLSDRFSAERPKGSFSTLEIQRTEQGDSAMYLCASSLGGAGYGYTFGSGTRLTVV.

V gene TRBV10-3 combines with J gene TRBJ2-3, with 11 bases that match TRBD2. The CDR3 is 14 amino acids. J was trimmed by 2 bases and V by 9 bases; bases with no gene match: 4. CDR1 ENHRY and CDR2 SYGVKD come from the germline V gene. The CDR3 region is CAIGTSGYTDTQYF. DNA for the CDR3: TGTGCCATAGGGACTAGCGGATACACAGATACGCAGTATTTT.

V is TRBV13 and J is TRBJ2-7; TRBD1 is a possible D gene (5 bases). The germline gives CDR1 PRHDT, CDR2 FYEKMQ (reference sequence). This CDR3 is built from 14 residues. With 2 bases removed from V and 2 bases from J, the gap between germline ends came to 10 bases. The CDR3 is CASSLRLGAYEQYF. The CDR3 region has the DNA TGTGCCAGCAGCTTACGGCTAGGGGCCTACGAGCAGTACTTC.

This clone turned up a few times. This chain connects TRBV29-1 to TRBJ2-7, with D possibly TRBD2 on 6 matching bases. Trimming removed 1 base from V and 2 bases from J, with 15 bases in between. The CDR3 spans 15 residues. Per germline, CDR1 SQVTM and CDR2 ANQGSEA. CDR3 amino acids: CSVEGVGTAPYEQYF. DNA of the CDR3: TGCAGCGTTGAAGGCGTGGGGACTGCTCCCTACGAGCAGTACTTC.